This entry lists 10 T cell receptor beta chains sequenced from one sample in a study of blood T cell repertoires in COVID-19. Assay: immunoSEQ multiplex PCR; the TCRdb copy retains only in-frame clones and omits some. The sample lists about 97,000 clones; roughly nine tenths were seen once. The sample was peripheral blood. All receptors come from a middle-aged man with acute or convalescent COVID-19.

The chain employs TRBV28 and TRBJ1-5; perhaps TRBD1 as D (5 bases). There are 12 residues in the CDR3. With 6 bases removed from V and 10 bases from J, the gap between germline ends came to 13 bases. The V gene's germline CDR1 is MDHEN and CDR2 SYDVKM. The CDR3 nucleotides are TGTGCCAGCAGGTCATTCGGGGGACCCCAGCATTTT. Translated: CASRSFGGPQHF.

Worth noting for this clone: Mismatch with germline at one junction end may stem from a read error. The V gene is TRBV6-6, the J gene TRBJ2-1; TRBD1 agrees at 7 bases. Germline loops: CDR1 MNHNY, CDR2 SVGAGI (reference sequence). The CDR3 covers 14 residues. CDR3 nucleotides: TGTGCCAGCAGCCTGCAGGGGGTCGACAATGGGCAGTTCTTC. Translation: CASSLQGVDNGQFF.

The chain has TRBV11-3 and TRBJ1-6; 7 bases are a match to TRBD1. This CDR3 comprises 14 residues. In germline, CDR1 is SGHNT, CDR2 YENEEA. V lost 0 bases and J lost 10; bases outside the gene matches: 3. The CDR3 reads CASSLDPGGSPLHF. CDR3 DNA sequence: TGTGCCAGCAGCTTAGATCCAGGGGGATCACCCCTCCACTTT.

The chain uses TRBV5-1 and TRBJ2-2; a possible D gene is TRBD1 (6 bases). The CDR3 extends over 16 amino acids. The V gene lost 0 bases and the J gene lost 2 bases, with 11 bases spanning the gap. Germline CDR1 and CDR2: SGHRS and YFSETQ. CDR3 sequence (DNA): TGCGCCAGCAGCTTGGTTTCGACAGGAAACACCGGGGAGCTGTTTTTT. The encoded protein is CASSLVSTGNTGELFF. Based on the CDR3 plus reference TRBV5-1 and TRBJ2-2, the full variable domain is KAGVTQTPRYLIKTRGQQVTLSCSPISGHRSVSWYQQTPGQGLQFLFEYFSETQRNKGNFPGRFSGRQFSNSRSEMNVSTLELGDSALYLCASSLVSTGNTGELFFGEGSRLTVL.

This chain links TRBV5-5 with TRBJ2-7; 9 nucleotides agree with TRBD1. This CDR3 region has 18 residues. Trimming took 3 bases from V and 2 from J; bases not matched to a gene: 15. CDR1 is SGHKS, CDR2 YYEKEE, per germline (reference sequence). The CDR3 DNA is TGTGCCAGCAGCTGGAGCACCCCGGGACAGGGACAAACCTACGAGCAGTACTTC. Protein sequence: CASSWSTPGQGQTYEQYF.

This chain connects TRBV11-2 to TRBJ1-6; a possible D gene is TRBD1 (5 bases). The V gene lost 1 base and the J gene lost 0 bases, with 13 bases spanning the gap. The CDR3 extends over 18 amino acids. Germline V gene sequence: CDR1 SGHAT, CDR2 FQNNGV. The CDR3 protein is CASSLGARTSSYNSPLHF. CDR3 nucleotides: TGTGCCAGCAGCTTAGGGGCACGGACAAGCTCCTATAATTCACCCCTCCACTTT.

This clone was observed a handful of times. The V gene is TRBV6-5, the J gene TRBJ1-6, with 8 bases aligning to TRBD1. Germline V lookup: CDR1 MNHEY, CDR2 SVGAGI. The V and J ends lost 0 bases and 8 bases, in that order; junction bases with no gene match: 3. CDR3 length: 15 amino acids. This CDR3 reads CASSYSGQGYSPLHF. The CDR3 region has the DNA TGTGCCAGCAGTTACTCAGGACAGGGCTATTCACCCCTCCACTTT.

The chain recombines TRBV12-3 or TRBV12-4 with TRBJ1-2, with D possibly being TRBD1 (6 bases). The CDR3 has 11 amino acids. The V end was cut by 8 bases, the J end by 9 bases, with 13 bases between. CDR3 residues: CASSGGARYTF. The CDR3 coding sequence is TGTGCCAGCTCCGGGGGGGCTCGCTACACCTTC.

The chain has TRBV24-1 and TRBJ1-5; 7 bases align to TRBD1. The germline CDR1 and CDR2 sequences are KGHDR and SFDVKD. The CDR3 spans 16 residues. V shed 2 bases and J 0 bases; nucleotides not matched to a gene: 3. CDR3 amino acids: CATSDSGQLSNQPQHF. For the CDR3, the DNA is TGTGCCACCAGTGATTCGGGACAGCTTAGCAATCAGCCCCAGCATTTT.

The J gene is TRBJ1-5, the V gene TRBV28; D not certain. Trimming pared 3 bases from V and 7 bases from J, leaving 7 bases between. Germline lookup yields CDR1 MDHEN and CDR2 SYDVKM. The CDR3 has 12 amino acids. In nucleotides, the CDR3 is TGTGCCAGCAGTTTCCCGGTCCAGCCCCAGCATTTT. This codes for CASSFPVQPQHF.